The rows below give T cell receptor beta chains drawn from one sample of a study of T cells after yellow fever vaccination. One entry per CDR3 protein results from TCRdb running MiXCR on the 5' RACE reads. The data hold hundreds of thousands of distinct CDR3 sequences, with more than 3% observed a single time. Source: PBMCs, taken on the day of the yellow fever booster vaccination. These receptors were obtained from a man younger than 35 who received the YFV17D yellow fever vaccine. Both conserved end residues are part of each CDR3. Each record gives: clone size, J gene, D gene, V gene, CDR3 DNA, CDR3 protein. A D gene is named only where the DNA matches it firmly. Clone size is shown for a subset of rows, as once, few, many or a class of expanded clone.

>many|TRBJ2-7|TRBD2|TRBV4-3
TGCGCCAGCAGCCAAGAAGTCAGCGGGGGAACCTACGAGCAGTACTTC
CASSQEVSGGTYEQYF
>few|TRBJ1-6|NA|TRBV20-1
TGCAGTGCTAGAAGCGAGGGGACTCATAATTCACCCCTCCACTTT
CSARSEGTHNSPLHF
>many|TRBJ2-1|TRBD2|TRBV20-1
TGCAGTGCCTACCTAGCGGGGTTCAATGAGCAGTTCTTC
CSAYLAGFNEQFF
>NA|TRBJ1-5|TRBD1|TRBV7-9
TGTGCCAGCAGCGCCGGGACAGGGCCTCTTCAGCCCCAGCATTTT
CASSAGTGPLQPQHF
>many|TRBJ1-4|NA|TRBV5-1
TGCGCCAGCCGTAAGGGGTCTACTAATGAAAAACTGTTTTTT
CASRKGSTNEKLFF
>few|TRBJ1-3|TRBD1|TRBV5-5
TGTGCCAGCAGCTTGGTACCGTCCGGGACAGATGGAAACACCATATATTTT
CASSLVPSGTDGNTIYF
>many|TRBJ2-7|NA|TRBV2
TGTGCCACCCAGGGGGGTTTTCTCTACGAGCAGTACTTC
CATQGGFLYEQYF
>many|TRBJ2-3|NA|TRBV6-2/TRBV6-3
TGTGCCAGCAGTTACTGGGGGGATACGCAGTATTTT
CASSYWGDTQYF
>NA|TRBJ2-5|NA|TRBV29-1
TGCAGCGTTGTTGCCAGGGCCAGGGAGACCCAGTACTTC
CSVVARARETQYF
>many|TRBJ1-1|TRBD1|TRBV5-1
TGCGCCAGCAGCCCCGGACAGGGATGGAACACTGAAGCTTTCTTT
CASSPGQGWNTEAFF
>many|TRBJ2-5|NA|TRBV6-6
TGTGCCAGCCGACTTGGACATCTTGGGGAGACCCAGTACTTC
CASRLGHLGETQYF
>few|TRBJ2-2|NA|TRBV7-2
TGTGCCAGCAGCCACGGACACGCGAACACCGGGGAGCTGTTTTTT
CASSHGHANTGELFF
>many|TRBJ2-7|NA|TRBV6-5
TGTGCCAGCAGTTACTCGACGGGGAACGAGCAGTACTTC
CASSYSTGNEQYF
>NA|TRBJ2-5|NA|TRBV12-3/TRBV12-4
TGTGCCAGCAGAGATGGTAAAGAGACCCAGTACTTC
CASRDGKETQYF
>NA|TRBJ1-1|NA|TRBV29-1
TGCAGCGTTGAAGATCATGACCGGAACACTGAAGCTTTCTTT
CSVEDHDRNTEAFF
>few|TRBJ2-7|NA|TRBV29-1
TGCAGCGTTGAAGAGAAGGGACGGTACTCCTACGAGCAGTACTTC
CSVEEKGRYSYEQYF
>few|TRBJ1-2|NA|TRBV29-1
TGCAGCGTTGAAGATGTAGCTCCTGCCTATGGCTACACCTTC
CSVEDVAPAYGYTF
>many|TRBJ1-1|NA|TRBV7-2
TGTGCCAGCAGCACGGGGGCCAGCACTGAAGCTTTCTTT
CASSTGASTEAFF
>few|TRBJ2-3|NA|TRBV5-4
TGTGCCAGCAGCTTGTGGGGGGCCGGATCAGATACGCAGTATTTT
CASSLWGAGSDTQYF
>NA|TRBJ1-2|TRBD1|TRBV12-3/TRBV12-4
TGTGCCAGCAGCCAGGGGGATGGCTACACCTTC
CASSQGDGYTF
>many|TRBJ2-1|NA|TRBV29-1
TGCAGCGCGGTGGGGACGGGGTACAATGAGCAGTTCTTC
CSAVGTGYNEQFF
>many|TRBJ2-2|TRBD1|TRBV7-3
TGTGCCAGCAGCCTCGGGACAGCCACCACCGGGGAGCTGTTTTTT
CASSLGTATTGELFF
>NA|TRBJ2-7|TRBD1|TRBV7-2
TGTGCCAGCAGCCCGGGACAGGGTTTTGGGGAGCAGTACTTC
CASSPGQGFGEQYF
>many|TRBJ1-5|NA|TRBV27
TGTGCCAGCAGTTTTGTAGGATCTTACCAGCCCCAGCATTTT
CASSFVGSYQPQHF
>few|TRBJ2-4|NA|TRBV19
TGTGCCAGTAGTATTGACCACGCTACGGGGAAACTTCAGTACTTC
CASSIDHATGKLQYF
>few|TRBJ2-1|NA|TRBV7-2
TGTGCCAGCAGCTTAGGGTCGGCCCTCTACAATGAGCAGTTCTTC
CASSLGSALYNEQFF
>NA|TRBJ2-3|TRBD1|TRBV7-9
TGTGCCAGCAGACCCCGGACAGGGCAGCACGGAGATACGCAGTATTTT
CASRPRTGQHGDTQYF
>NA|TRBJ2-2|NA|TRBV18
TGTGCCAGTTCACCAATTGGGACGCCTAACAGCGGGGAGCTGTTTTTT
CASSPIGTPNSGELFF
>NA|TRBJ2-2|NA|TRBV20-1
TGCAGTGCACTGTACCCCGGATCCGGGGAGCTGTTTTTT
CSALYPGSGELFF
>many|TRBJ1-4|NA|TRBV27
TGTGCCAGCAGTTTCAGCAGATCAAATGAAAAACTGTTTTTT
CASSFSRSNEKLFF
>many|TRBJ1-5|NA|TRBV12-3/TRBV12-4
TGTGCCAGCAGTCCGGAGGGGGGGTCTAGCAATCAGCCCCAGCATTTT
CASSPEGGSSNQPQHF
>NA|TRBJ1-5|NA|TRBV11-2
TGTGCCAGCAGCCTCCATCAGCCCCAGCATTTT
CASSLHQPQHF
>many|TRBJ2-1|NA|TRBV18
TGTGCCAGCTCGGAGACAGGTTACAATGAGCAGTTCTTC
CASSETGYNEQFF
>few|TRBJ2-1|TRBD1|TRBV24-1
TGTGCCACCAGTGACCCGACAGGGATCTCCTACAATGAGCAGTTCTTC
CATSDPTGISYNEQFF
>NA|TRBJ2-5|TRBD2|TRBV5-4
TGTGCCAGCAGCTTGGATCCGGGGGGCCAAGAGACCCAGTACTTC
CASSLDPGGQETQYF
>many|TRBJ2-5|NA|TRBV12-3/TRBV12-4
TGTGCCAGCTCCCTGTTGGTAGAGACCCAGTACTTC
CASSLLVETQYF
>NA|TRBJ2-5|NA|TRBV12-3/TRBV12-4
TGTGCCAGCAGTCCACGGGCCGCGGGGACCCAGTACTTC
CASSPRAAGTQYF
>few|TRBJ2-5|NA|TRBV15
TGTGCCACCAGCTCTGACTCACCCCAAGAGACCCAGTACTTC
CATSSDSPQETQYF
>many|TRBJ2-6|NA|TRBV7-3
TGTGCCAGCAGCCGAGGACAGCCCGCTGGGGCCAACGTCCTGACTTTC
CASSRGQPAGANVLTF
>many|TRBJ2-1|NA|TRBV12-3/TRBV12-4
TGTGCCAGCAGGATCGGGGTAAGGCAGTTCTTC
CASRIGVRQFF
>NA|TRBJ1-1|NA|TRBV12-3/TRBV12-4
TGTGCCAGCAGTGTGGGACGAATGAGGGGTCTGTACACTGAAGCTTTCTTT
CASSVGRMRGLYTEAFF
>many|TRBJ1-3|NA|TRBV4-1
TGCGCCAGCAGCTTCTACAAATTCGACCGGAGCTCTGGAAACACCATATATTTT
CASSFYKFDRSSGNTIYF
>NA|TRBJ2-7|TRBD1|TRBV27
TGTGCCAGCAGGGGGGGACAGGGCTACGAGCAGTACTTC
CASRGGQGYEQYF
>few|TRBJ2-3|TRBD1|TRBV10-2
TGCGCGACAGGGGACGGAGATACGCAGTATTTT
CATGDGDTQYF